This is a list of T cell receptor beta chains from one sample in a study of a mutant IDH1 vaccine in newly diagnosed glioma. Repertoires were generated with immunoSEQ multiplex PCR, while TCRdb's copy carries only in-frame clones and drops some. Among over 30,000 clones, 45% to 70% were seen once, and the ten largest hold 11%. The antigens of these receptors remain unknown. The source material was PBMCs, sampled from a glioma patient whose treatment included an IDH1 peptide vaccine. The receptors shown here come from a young woman with glioma. CDR3s include the opening cysteine and the closing phenylalanine or tryptophan. The D gene is left open where the match is weak. Rows give clone size only sometimes, using once, few, many, or a class for an expanded clone.

J gene | D gene | V gene | clone size | CDR3 DNA | CDR3 protein
TRBJ2-5 | - | TRBV19 | - | TGTGCCAGTAGTATTTCCGGGCCAGAGACCCAGTACTTC | CASSISGPETQYF
TRBJ2-3 | TRBD2 | TRBV9 | - | TGTGCCAGCAGCGTAGACCCGGCTAGCGGCTCTAGCACAGATACGCAGTATTTT | CASSVDPASGSSTDTQYF
TRBJ1-2 | - | TRBV11-1 | many | TGTGCCAGCAGCTTAGGAAAGACCTATGGCTACACCTTC | CASSLGKTYGYTF
TRBJ1-2 | - | TRBV5-4 | - | TGTGCCAGCAGCTTGGAGGGGGGCGGGAGGTACGGCTACACCTTC | CASSLEGGGRYGYTF
TRBJ2-1 | TRBD2 | TRBV6-5 | once | TGTGCCAGCAGTTACTCTCTAGCGGGGGGGCTGAATGAGCAGTTCTTC | CASSYSLAGGLNEQFF
TRBJ1-2 | - | TRBV10-3 | few | TGTGCCATCAGTGAGTCTGTACTGAGTGGCTACACCTTC | CAISESVLSGYTF
TRBJ1-1 | - | TRBV27 | once | TGTGCCAGCAGTTACCTAGGGGGGACTGAAGCTTTCTTT | CASSYLGGTEAFF
TRBJ2-7 | - | TRBV2 | - | TGTGCCAGCAGTGAAGCGCTTGCGGGACTCTACGAGCAGTACTTC | CASSEALAGLYEQYF
TRBJ1-1 | - | TRBV6-5 | few | TGTGCCAGCAGTTTGGGGGGGTCTTTGAACACTGAAGCTTTCTTT | CASSLGGSLNTEAFF
TRBJ1-5 | - | TRBV7-8 | - | TGTGCCAGCAGCTTAGTCGGGCTCAATCAGCCCCAGCATTTT | CASSLVGLNQPQHF
TRBJ2-7 | - | TRBV27 | - | TGTGCCAGCAGTCTCTACAGGGGGGGGGACGAGCAGTACTTC | CASSLYRGGDEQYF
TRBJ1-1 | - | TRBV2 | few | TGTGCCAGCAAGCGCCAGGGTAGTTCTATGAACACTGAAGCTTTCTTT | CASKRQGSSMNTEAFF